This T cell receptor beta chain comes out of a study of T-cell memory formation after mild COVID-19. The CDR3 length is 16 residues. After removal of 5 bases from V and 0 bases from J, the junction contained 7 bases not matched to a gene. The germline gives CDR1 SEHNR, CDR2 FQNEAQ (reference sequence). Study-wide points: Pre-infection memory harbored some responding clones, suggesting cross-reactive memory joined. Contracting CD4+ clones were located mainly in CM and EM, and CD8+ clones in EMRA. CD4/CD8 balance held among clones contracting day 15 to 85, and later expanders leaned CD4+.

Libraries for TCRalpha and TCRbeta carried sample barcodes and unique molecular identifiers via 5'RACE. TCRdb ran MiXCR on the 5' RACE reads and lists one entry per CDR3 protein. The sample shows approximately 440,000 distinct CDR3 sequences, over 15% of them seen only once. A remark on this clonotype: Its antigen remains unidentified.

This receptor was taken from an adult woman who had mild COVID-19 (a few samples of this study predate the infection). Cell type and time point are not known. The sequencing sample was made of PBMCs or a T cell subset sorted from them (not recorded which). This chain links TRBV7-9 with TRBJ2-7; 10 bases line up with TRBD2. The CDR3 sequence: CASSPVAGGSSYEQYF. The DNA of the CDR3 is TGTGCCAGCAGCCCAGTAGCGGGAGGTAGCTCCTACGAGCAGTACTTC.